What follows are 25 T cell receptor beta chains derived from one specimen sequenced in a study of blood T cell repertoires in COVID-19. The data were produced by immunoSEQ multiplex PCR, yet TCRdb's version contains in-frame clones alone and is incomplete. The repertoire holds 250,000 to 300,000 clones, with over 70% as singletons. Sequencing was carried out using peripheral blood. These receptors were collected from a woman older than 75 with acute or convalescent COVID-19.

As DNA, the CDR3 is TGTGCCAGCAGTGAAAGGGTGGACAGGGGGCGAGTGGACTATGGCTACACCTTC. It encodes CASSERVDRGRVDYGYTF. The chain links TRBV6-1 to TRBJ1-2; 11 bases are a match to TRBD1. V trimming: 2 bases; J trimming: 3 bases; junction bases outside the gene matches: 11. From germline, CDR1 is MNHNS and CDR2 SASEGT. The CDR3 spans 18 residues.

In this sample, this clone turned up many times. This chain links TRBV5-5 with TRBJ1-6; TRBD1 matches 9 bases. Per germline, CDR1 SGHKS and CDR2 YYEKEE (reference sequence). Trimming at V came to 3 bases and at J to 6 bases, leaving 1 base not matched to a gene. The CDR3 is 14 residues long. CDR3 region: CASSSDRGNSPLHF. The DNA of the CDR3 is TGTGCCAGCAGCTCGGACAGGGGTAATTCACCCCTCCACTTT. Complete variable domain (other parts from reference TRBV5-5 and TRBJ1-6): DAGVTQSPTHLIKTRGQQVTLRCSPISGHKSVSWYQQVLGQGPQFIFQYYEKEERGRGNFPDRFSARQFPNYSSELNVNALLLGDSALYLCASSSDRGNSPLHFGNGTRLTVT.

V gene TRBV5-1 combines with J gene TRBJ2-5; 7 bases map to TRBD2. Germline lookup yields CDR1 SGHRS and CDR2 YFSETQ. The V gene end was trimmed by 4 bases and the J gene end by 5 bases; junction bases not matched to a gene: 8. The CDR3 totals 14 residues. The CDR3 region is CASSTGLGLETQYF. The CDR3 region has the DNA TGCGCCAGCAGCACAGGACTAGGGCTTGAGACCCAGTACTTC.

This clone was observed a handful of times. The chain uses TRBV5-5 and TRBJ1-1; unclear D gene. With 4 bases removed from V and 4 bases from J, the gap between germline ends came to 17 bases. Germline V CDR1 and CDR2: SGHKS, YYEKEE (reference sequence). This CDR3 has 15 amino acids. As DNA, the CDR3 is TGTGCCAGCAGCCCGAACCCTTCTCGGGGCACTGAAGCTTTCTTT. As protein: CASSPNPSRGTEAFF.

V gene TRBV10-3 combines with J gene TRBJ2-1, with D maybe TRBD2 (6 bases). Looked up from germline, CDR1 is ENHRY and CDR2 is SYGVKD. The CDR3 contains 13 residues. Trimming pared 4 bases from V and 8 bases from J, leaving 12 bases between. The CDR3 is CAISGPIADEQFF. Written as DNA, the CDR3 is TGTGCCATCAGTGGCCCTATAGCGGATGAGCAGTTCTTC.

The chain recombines TRBV12-5 with TRBJ1-1; D is ambiguous. This CDR3 spans 14 amino acids. Germline V gene data show CDR1 as LGHNT and CDR2 as FRNRAP. Trimming cost V 1 base and J 6 bases, with 12 bases left between them. DNA for the CDR3: TGTGCTAGTGGTTTGGGTTCCGGTAACGCTGAAGCTTTCTTT. Residues: CASGLGSGNAEAFF.

V usage is TRBV2 and J usage is TRBJ2-1; the match to TRBD1 covers 7 bases. The CDR3 has 15 residues. The V segment lost 8 bases and the J segment 2 bases; nucleotides outside the gene matches: 9. Germline lookup yields CDR1 SNHLY and CDR2 FYNNEI. CDR3 region: CASGSQGQPYNEQFF. The CDR3 DNA sequence: TGTGCCAGCGGTTCCCAGGGACAGCCCTACAATGAGCAGTTCTTC.

V is TRBV6-2 or TRBV6-3 and J is TRBJ2-1, with TRBD2 identical over 9 bases. Germline V gene sequence: CDR1 MNHEY, CDR2 SVGEGT. The CDR3 loop spans 15 amino acids. The V segment lost 5 bases and the J segment 8 bases; nucleotides outside the gene matches: 10. The chain's CDR3 is CASSTAGGPWDEQFF. CDR3 nucleotide sequence: TGTGCCAGCAGTACCGCGGGAGGGCCTTGGGATGAGCAGTTCTTC.

The chain joins TRBV7-8 to TRBJ2-7; 7 bases match TRBD2. CDR3 length: 15 amino acids. The ends lost 1 base at V and 4 bases at J; junction bases unmatched: 7. CDR1 SGHVS and CDR2 FQNEAQ come from the germline V gene. DNA for the CDR3: TGTGCCAGCAGCTTAGGTGTTGGCGGGGGTTACGAGCAGTACTTC. Translation gives CASSLGVGGGYEQYF.

Only a few counts were recorded for this clone. This chain connects TRBV10-3 to TRBJ1-1; 7 positions agree with TRBD1. The CDR3 consists of 13 residues. With 5 bases clipped from V and 1 base from J, the junction kept 1 base outside the gene matches. From germline, CDR1 is ENHRY and CDR2 SYGVKD. The CDR3 bases are TGTGCCATCAGTAGGACAGGGAACACTGAAGCTTTCTTT. Translating it yields CAISRTGNTEAFF.

The V call is TRBV4-2, the J call TRBJ1-3; TRBD1 might be the D (6 bases). Germline V CDR1 and CDR2: LGHNA, YNFKEQ. CDR3 length equals 16 residues. Trimming took 0 bases from V and 0 from J, leaving 9 bases between them. CDR3 residues: CASSQEGHYSGNTIYF. The CDR3 region has the DNA TGTGCCAGCAGCCAAGAGGGACACTACTCTGGAAACACCATATATTTT.

The chain is built from TRBV5-6 and TRBJ2-5, with D maybe TRBD2 (6 bases). CDR1 is SGHDT and CDR2 is YYEEEE in the germline V gene. The CDR3 sequence is 16 residues long. V was pared by 3 bases and J by 2 bases, with 17 bases between. The CDR3 DNA follows: TGTGCCAGCAGCTCCAAAAGGGACTTTCTTCAAGAGACCCAGTACTTC. This translates into CASSSKRDFLQETQYF. Complete variable domain (other parts from reference TRBV5-6 and TRBJ2-5): DAGVTQSPTHLIKTRGQQVTLRCSPKSGHDTVSWYQQALGQGPQFIFQYYEEEERQRGNFPDRFSGHQFPNYSSELNVNALLLGDSALYLCASSSKRDFLQETQYFGPGTRLLVL.

The V call is TRBV7-2, the J call TRBJ1-3; 7 nucleotides line up with TRBD1. V lost 2 bases, J lost 2 bases, and 6 bases stayed unmatched. This CDR3 comprises 16 residues. Germline-derived CDR1 and CDR2 are SGHTA and FQGNSA. CDR3 nucleotide sequence: TGTGCCAGCAGCTTACAGGGGGTAAATACTGGAAACACCATATATTTT. Translation gives CASSLQGVNTGNTIYF.

V is TRBV11-2 and J is TRBJ1-3; D is unclear. V shed 1 base and J shed 4 bases, with 5 bases lying between them. The CDR3 loop spans 13 amino acids. From germline, CDR1 is SGHAT and CDR2 FQNNGV. The CDR3 DNA reads as TGTGCCAGCAGCTTAGTAGCCGGAAACACCATATATTTT. It is translated as CASSLVAGNTIYF. Drawing the rest from reference TRBV11-2 and TRBJ1-3, the complete variable domain is EAGVAQSPRYKIIEKRQSVAFWCNPISGHATLYWYQQILGQGPKLLIQFQNNGVVDDSQLPKDRFSAERLKGVDSTLKIQPAKLEDSAVYLCASSLVAGNTIYFGEGSWLTVV.

The chain recombines TRBV3-1 (or the pseudogene TRBV3-2) with TRBJ1-2, with 8 bases that match TRBD1. Germline values: CDR1 LGHDT, CDR2 YNNKEL (reference sequence). This CDR3 is 13 amino acids long. With V trimmed by 4 bases and J by 8 bases, 6 bases remained unmatched. The CDR3 is CASSPQGAWGYTF. CDR3 DNA: TGTGCCAGCAGCCCCCAGGGGGCGTGGGGCTACACCTTC.

The genes are TRBV11-2 and TRBJ1-2; D not certain. The CDR3 is 13 residues long. V gave up 0 bases and J gave up 4 bases, with 6 bases separating them. Germline CDR1 SGHAT, CDR2 FQNNGV. The CDR3 DNA sequence: TGTGCCAGCAGCTTAGATCGGGGCTATGGCTACACCTTC. Translated, it gives CASSLDRGYGYTF.

The chain carries TRBV5-1 and TRBJ2-3; 7 bases match TRBD1. CDR3 length equals 16 residues. The germline V gene encodes CDR1 SGHRS and CDR2 YFSETQ. J was trimmed by 1 base and V by 0 bases; bases with no gene match: 5. The CDR3 loop is CASSLEGAGGTDTQYF. DNA of the CDR3: TGCGCCAGCAGCTTGGAGGGGGCAGGGGGCACAGATACGCAGTATTTT.

The rearrangement uses TRBV5-4 and TRBJ2-1; D is possibly TRBD2 (6 bases). The ends were cut back, 4 bases at V and 9 bases at J, with 20 bases in the middle. This CDR3 region has 15 residues. Germline values: CDR1 SGHNT, CDR2 YYREEE (reference sequence). Written as DNA, the CDR3 is TGTGCCAGCAGCAATACGGGAAGTGGGGGGATTGAGCAGTTCTTC. Translating it yields CASSNTGSGGIEQFF.

A few counts support this clone. The chain carries TRBV7-2 and TRBJ1-6, with D perhaps matching TRBD1 (6 bases). The germline V gene has CDR1 SGHTA and CDR2 FQGNSA. The CDR3 sequence is 14 residues long. The V end was cut by 5 bases, the J end by 7 bases, with 12 bases between. The CDR3 is CASSEGQINSPLHF. The CDR3 nucleotides are TGTGCCAGCAGCGAGGGACAAATAAATTCACCCCTCCACTTT.

The chain couples TRBV30 to TRBJ1-4, with TRBD1 identical over 9 bases. Unmatched junction bases numbered 2, after V lost 1 base and J lost 5 bases. The CDR3 sequence is 14 residues long. In germline, CDR1 is GTSNPN, CDR2 SVGIG (reference sequence). Written as DNA, the CDR3 is TGTGCCTGGAGTGCCGGACAGGGGAATGAAAAACTGTTTTTT. It is translated as CAWSAGQGNEKLFF.

The V call is TRBV30, the J call TRBJ2-1, with a weak D call TRBD2 (5 bases). This CDR3 has 17 amino acids. Trimming stripped 0 bases from V and 7 bases from J, with 22 bases between. Germline values: CDR1 GTSNPN, CDR2 SVGIG (reference sequence). The DNA of the CDR3 is TGTGCCTGGAGTGTACGGTCCAGCGGAAACACCGTTAATGAGCAGTTCTTC. Translating gives CAWSVRSSGNTVNEQFF.

The chain carries TRBV6-2 or TRBV6-3 and TRBJ2-7, with TRBD2 matching over 10 bases. This CDR3 comprises 14 residues. Germline V gives CDR1 MNHEY, CDR2 SVGEGT. The J segment lost 2 bases and the V segment lost 5 bases, leaving 3 bases of the junction unmatched. The CDR3 protein is CASSRAGGAYEQYF. The CDR3 nucleotides read TGTGCCAGCAGTCGAGCGGGGGGGGCCTACGAGCAGTACTTC.

The table lists this clone with a few counts. The chain joins TRBV11-2 to TRBJ2-3; 8 nucleotides line up with TRBD2. With V trimmed by 5 bases and J by 2 bases, 12 bases remained unmatched. The CDR3 consists of 17 residues. Germline CDR1 and CDR2: SGHAT and FQNNGV. CDR3 residues: CASSTKRGHWDTDTQYF. In DNA, the CDR3 is TGTGCCAGCAGCACGAAGCGGGGGCACTGGGACACAGATACGCAGTATTTT.

The V gene is TRBV7-2, the J gene TRBJ2-5; TRBD2 might be the D (6 bases). This CDR3 region has 13 residues. Germline loops: CDR1 SGHTA, CDR2 FQGNSA. The V and J ends lost 1 base and 4 bases respectively, with 7 bases between them. DNA of the CDR3: TGTGCCAGCAGCTTAGGGGGAGGAGAGACCCAGTACTTC. It encodes CASSLGGGETQYF.

The CDR3 here is CASSLVPGGAETQYF. The CDR3 DNA sequence: TGCGCCAGCAGCTTGGTTCCGGGGGGGGCAGAGACCCAGTACTTC. The rearrangement uses TRBV5-1 and TRBJ2-5; 8 bases are a match to TRBD2. The CDR3 length is 15 residues. Germline CDR1 SGHRS, CDR2 YFSETQ. V lost 0 bases, J lost 4 bases, and 5 bases stayed unmatched. Looking up the rest from reference TRBV5-1 and TRBJ2-5 gives the full variable domain: KAGVTQTPRYLIKTRGQQVTLSCSPISGHRSVSWYQQTPGQGLQFLFEYFSETQRNKGNFPGRFSGRQFSNSRSEMNVSTLELGDSALYLCASSLVPGGAETQYFGPGTRLLVL.